These 29 T cell receptor beta chains share one sample of origin, sequenced in a study of T cell responses to AZD1222 COVID-19 vaccine. Sequencing used immunoSEQ multiplex PCR; TCRdb keeps in-frame clones, though not all of them. This sample carries tens of thousands of clones, more than 80% of them seen once, and the ten largest clones take around 29%. The sequences come from peripheral blood, collected on day 0 of AZD1222 vaccination. The receptor source for this set is an adult in good health.

The chain uses TRBV6-5 and TRBJ1-1, with a weak D call TRBD1 (5 bases). Germline lookup yields CDR1 MNHEY and CDR2 SVGAGI. The CDR3 contains 14 residues. Trimming cost V 4 bases and J 0 bases, with 9 bases left between them. This CDR3 reads CASSSSRVNTEAFF. CDR3 sequence (DNA): TGTGCCAGCAGTTCCTCCAGGGTGAACACTGAAGCTTTCTTT.

V usage is TRBV19 and J usage is TRBJ1-1; maybe TRBD1 (5 bases). This CDR3 is 15 amino acids long. V gave up 7 bases and J gave up 4 bases, with 19 bases separating them. The germline V gene encodes CDR1 LNHDA and CDR2 SQIVND (reference sequence). The CDR3 is CASTSTPGRPTEAFF. The CDR3 DNA reads TGTGCCAGTACCAGCACCCCGGGACGTCCCACTGAAGCTTTCTTT.

The chain uses TRBV7-9 and TRBJ1-1, with D perhaps TRBD1 (6 bases). V was shortened by 1 base and J by 2 bases, with 8 bases between the two germline ends. This CDR3 region has 14 residues. Germline CDR1 is SEHNR and CDR2 is FQNEAQ (reference sequence). CDR3 protein: CASSLGQVNTEAFF. The CDR3, as DNA: TGTGCCAGCAGCTTAGGACAGGTAAACACTGAAGCTTTCTTT. Together with reference TRBV7-9 and TRBJ1-1, the CDR3 gives the full variable domain: DTGVSQNPRHKITKRGQNVTFRCDPISEHNRLYWYRQTLGQGPEFLTYFQNEAQLEKSRLLSDRFSAERPKGSFSTLEIQRTEQGDSAMYLCASSLGQVNTEAFFGQGTRLTVV.

This clone appeared a single time. V gene TRBV5-1 combines with J gene TRBJ2-5; perhaps TRBD2 as D (5 bases). Looked up from germline, CDR1 is SGHRS and CDR2 is YFSETQ. Trimming left V 4 bases short and J 5 bases short, with 21 bases between. This CDR3 is built from 16 residues. The CDR3, as DNA: TGCGCCAGCAGCACCACCACGGCGGAGAGAGGGGAGACCCAGTACTTC. This translates into CASSTTTAERGETQYF.

The chain couples TRBV5-1 to TRBJ2-1, with 11 nucleotides matching TRBD2. Germline V gene sequence: CDR1 SGHRS, CDR2 YFSETQ. This CDR3 is built from 19 residues. V shed 0 bases, J shed 0 bases, and the junction held 8 bases outside the gene matches. This CDR3 is CASSLAGTGTSGSYNEQFF. CDR3 nucleotides: TGCGCCAGCAGCTTGGCCGGGACTGGGACTAGCGGCTCCTACAATGAGCAGTTCTTC.

This chain joins TRBV24-1 and TRBJ2-5; D may be TRBD2 (6 bases). CDR1 is KGHDR and CDR2 is SFDVKD in the germline V gene. This CDR3 has 15 amino acids. Trimming removed 0 bases from V and 4 bases from J, with 11 bases in between. The CDR3 bases are TGTGCCACCAGTGATTTGGGAGGGTTGGGAGAGACCCAGTACTTC. Residues: CATSDLGGLGETQYF.

This clone was detected only a few times. The CDR3 DNA is TGTGCCAGCAGGACTCCTAACTATGGCTACACCTTC. Translating it yields CASRTPNYGYTF. The chain couples TRBV27 to TRBJ1-2; D not certain. From germline, CDR1 is MNHEY and CDR2 SMNVEV (reference sequence). The CDR3 has 12 residues. The V gene lost 6 bases and the J gene lost 0 bases, with 5 bases spanning the gap.

This clone was seen just once. The chain carries TRBV15 and TRBJ2-3; the D call may be TRBD1 or TRBD2 (5 bases each). The CDR3 loop spans 14 amino acids. Per germline, CDR1 LNHNV and CDR2 YYDKDF (reference sequence). Trimming took 7 bases from V and 5 from J, leaving 16 bases between them. As DNA, the CDR3 is TGTGCCACCAAGGGGCCAGAGGCGGGAGATACGCAGTATTTT. Translation: CATKGPEAGDTQYF.

V and J are TRBV5-4 and TRBJ2-3; D might be TRBD1 or TRBD2, each matching 5 bases. This CDR3 is 15 amino acids long. V lost 0 bases, J lost 10 bases, and 18 bases lay in between. Germline CDR1 and CDR2: SGHNT and YYREEE (reference sequence). CDR3 coding DNA: TGTGCCAGCAGCTTGGGGGAGTTGACAGCAAGGGCGCAGTATTTT. This sequence encodes CASSLGELTARAQYF.

The chain combines TRBV3-1 (or the pseudogene TRBV3-2) with TRBJ2-7; 8 nucleotides align to TRBD1. CDR3 length: 18 residues. CDR1 is LGHDT and CDR2 is YNNKEL in the germline V gene (reference sequence). Trimming took 4 bases from V and 3 from J; bases not matched to a gene: 17. CDR3 loop: CASSPGVKRRDRNYEQYF. Written as DNA, the CDR3 is TGTGCCAGCAGCCCTGGAGTTAAAAGGCGGGACAGGAACTACGAGCAGTACTTC.

The genes are TRBV5-1 and TRBJ1-4; 7 positions match TRBD1. V trimming: 2 bases; J trimming: 8 bases; junction bases outside the gene matches: 6. Germline assignment: CDR1 SGHRS and CDR2 YFSETQ. This CDR3 comprises 14 residues. CDR3 DNA sequence: TGCGCCAGCAGCTTAAGGGGGCTTTCAGAAAAACTGTTTTTT. Translated, it gives CASSLRGLSEKLFF.

The CDR3 loop reads CASSLAQTINEKLFF. CDR3 bases: TGCGCCAGCAGCTTGGCACAGACGATTAATGAAAAACTGTTTTTT. The rearrangement joins TRBV5-1 to TRBJ1-4; D is ambiguous. This CDR3 region has 15 residues. Germline lookup yields CDR1 SGHRS and CDR2 YFSETQ. V was pared by 0 bases and J by 4 bases, with 10 bases between.

The chain uses TRBV9 and TRBJ1-2, with 8 bases lining up with TRBD1. Germline V gives CDR1 SGDLS, CDR2 YYNGEE. J lost 7 bases, V lost 0 bases, and 8 bases had no gene match. CDR3 length: 15 residues. The CDR3 DNA follows: TGTGCCAGCAGCGTAGGGGCAGGGGGCATCGGTGGCTACACCTTC. It encodes CASSVGAGGIGGYTF. Variable domain in full (rest from reference TRBV9 and TRBJ1-2): DSGVTQTPKHLITATGQRVTLRCSPRSGDLSVYWYQQSLDQGLQFLIQYYNGEERAKGNILERFSAQQFPDLHSELNLSSLELGDSALYFCASSVGAGGIGGYTFGSGTRLTVV.

The rearrangement joins TRBV6-6 to TRBJ2-3; D unresolved. The V end lost 8 bases, the J end lost 6 bases, and 6 bases lay between the germline ends. Germline-derived CDR1 and CDR2 are MNHNY and SVGAGI (reference sequence). The CDR3 is 10 amino acids. The CDR3 loop is CASFLDTQYF. The DNA of the CDR3 is TGTGCCAGCTTTTTGGATACGCAGTATTTT.

V usage is TRBV6-2 or TRBV6-3 and J usage is TRBJ2-1; 9 bases agree with TRBD2. From germline, CDR1 is MNHEY and CDR2 SVGEGT. This CDR3 has 17 residues. V dropped 6 bases and J dropped 4; count of bases not matched to a gene: 13. DNA for the CDR3: TGTGCCAGCAGCCTCTTTAAGGGGCTAGCGGGATACAATGAGCAGTTCTTC. Its protein is CASSLFKGLAGYNEQFF.

V gene TRBV28 combines with J gene TRBJ2-7, with 8 bases aligning to TRBD1. V lost 2 bases and J lost 3; bases outside the gene matches: 6. CDR3 length equals 15 residues. The germline V gene has CDR1 MDHEN and CDR2 SYDVKM. DNA for the CDR3: TGTGCCAGCAGTTTAACGGGGACAGGCTACTACGAGCAGTACTTC. Amino acids: CASSLTGTGYYEQYF.

This chain uses TRBV5-1 with TRBJ2-3; 12 positions match TRBD2. With 1 base clipped from V and 4 bases from J, the junction kept 7 bases outside the gene matches. The CDR3 runs to 17 residues. Germline V gene sequence: CDR1 SGHRS, CDR2 YFSETQ. CDR3 region: CASSLHLAGGFADTQYF. In nucleotides, the CDR3 is TGCGCCAGCAGCTTGCACCTAGCGGGAGGGTTCGCAGATACGCAGTATTTT.

This clone was counted once. The chain is built from TRBV10-1 and TRBJ2-7; TRBD2 might be the D (6 bases). Trimming shortened V by 4 bases and J by 0 bases, and 13 bases separated the two germline ends. Per the germline V gene, CDR1 is WNHNN and CDR2 is SYGVQD (reference sequence). The CDR3 consists of 15 residues. For the CDR3, the DNA is TGCGCCAGCAGTGGGAATCTAGCGAACTCCTACGAGCAGTACTTC. This translates into CASSGNLANSYEQYF.

The chain has TRBV30 and TRBJ2-2, with D unclear. The CDR3 has 12 residues. Germline V gene lookup returns CDR1 GTSNPN and CDR2 SVGIG (reference sequence). V was cut by 4 bases and J by 0 bases, with 3 bases left in between. The CDR3: CAWNANTGELFF. As DNA, the CDR3 is TGTGCCTGGAACGCGAACACCGGGGAGCTGTTTTTT.

The chain joins TRBV18 to TRBJ1-1; D uncertain. The V end was cut by 4 bases, the J end by 5 bases, with 17 bases between. Germline CDR1 KGHSH, CDR2 LQKENI. The CDR3 consists of 15 residues. The DNA of the CDR3 is TGTGCCAGCTCACTTAGGATTTCTGAGGAGACTGAAGCTTTCTTT. This sequence encodes CASSLRISEETEAFF.

The CDR3 region has the DNA TGTGCCAGCAGCTGGCCGGAGACAGGGAGTGAGACCCAGTACTTC. As protein: CASSWPETGSETQYF. The rearrangement uses TRBV11-1 and TRBJ2-5; 7 nucleotides agree with TRBD1. Losses at the gene ends were 4 bases for V and 5 bases for J; bases not matched to a gene: 10. The CDR3 has 15 residues. CDR1 is SGHAT and CDR2 is FQDESV in the germline V gene (reference sequence).

The V and J genes are TRBV3-1 (or the pseudogene TRBV3-2) and TRBJ1-2; TRBD1 aligns across 8 bases. Looked up from germline, CDR1 is LGHDT and CDR2 is YNNKEL (reference sequence). The CDR3 extends over 14 amino acids. J gave up 7 bases and V 4 bases, and 8 bases lay outside the gene matches. CDR3 DNA: TGTGCCAGCAGCCCATGGACAGGGCTAGCTGGCTACACCTTC. Translation gives CASSPWTGLAGYTF.

J is TRBJ1-3 and V is TRBV18; 7 bases fit TRBD1. V dropped 5 bases and J dropped 4; count of bases not matched to a gene: 8. CDR1 is KGHSH and CDR2 is LQKENI in the germline V gene. This CDR3 comprises 15 residues. For the CDR3, the DNA is TGTGCCAGCTCAGCGTACAGGGGAACGGGAAACACCATATATTTT. Translated: CASSAYRGTGNTIYF. Full variable domain (rest looked up from reference TRBV18 and TRBJ1-3): NAGVMQNPRHLVRRRGQEARLRCSPMKGHSHVYWYRQLPEEGLKFMVYLQKENIIDESGMPKERFSAEFPKEGPSILRIQQVVRGDSAAYFCASSAYRGTGNTIYFGEGSWLTVV.

V usage is TRBV28 and J usage is TRBJ1-4; tentative D call: TRBD1 (6 bases). Germline lookup yields CDR1 MDHEN and CDR2 SYDVKM. Trimming removed 10 bases from V and 10 bases from J, with 22 bases in between. The CDR3 runs 14 residues. This CDR3 is CAIRGGGGEGKLFF. The CDR3 bases are TGTGCCATTAGAGGAGGGGGAGGGGAGGGAAAACTGTTTTTT.

The rearrangement joins TRBV7-9 to TRBJ1-2; possible D gene TRBD1, 6 bases. The ends were cut back, 1 base at V and 4 bases at J, with 13 bases in the middle. The V gene's germline CDR1 is SEHNR and CDR2 FQNEAQ (reference sequence). The CDR3 runs 15 residues. The CDR3 nucleotides are TGTGCCAGCAGCTTAGATGCGGGACAACGCTATGGCTACACCTTC. Its protein product is CASSLDAGQRYGYTF.

Only a few counts were recorded for this clone. V is TRBV6-6 and J is TRBJ2-3, with D unclear. This CDR3 has 13 residues. V lost 0 bases, J lost 3 bases, and 4 bases lay in between. CDR1 is MNHNY and CDR2 is SVGAGI in the germline V gene (reference sequence). The CDR3: CASSYSETDTQYF. Here the CDR3 DNA reads TGTGCCAGCAGTTACTCAGAAACAGATACGCAGTATTTT.

V usage is TRBV11-2 and J usage is TRBJ2-7; the D call may be TRBD1 or TRBD2 (5 bases each). With 5 bases removed from V and 6 bases from J, the gap between germline ends came to 14 bases. Germline V lookup: CDR1 SGHAT, CDR2 FQNNGV. The CDR3 spans 13 residues. CDR3: CASSRDPPFEQYF. The DNA for the CDR3 is TGTGCCAGCAGCCGGGACCCACCTTTCGAGCAGTACTTC.

The table lists this clone with a few counts. This rearrangement joins TRBV27 to TRBJ2-7, with 12 bases fitting TRBD2. CDR1 is MNHEY and CDR2 is SMNVEV in the germline V gene (reference sequence). J gave up 6 bases and V 5 bases, and 8 bases lay outside the gene matches. CDR3 length: 15 amino acids. The CDR3 region is CASSPLAGGRREQYF. In DNA form, the CDR3 reads TGTGCCAGCAGTCCTCTAGCGGGAGGGCGTCGCGAGCAGTACTTC.

The rearrangement uses TRBV24-1 and TRBJ1-1; tentatively, D is TRBD1 (5 bases). The CDR3 consists of 12 residues. Germline V gene sequence: CDR1 KGHDR, CDR2 SFDVKD. The V and J ends lost 4 bases and 11 bases respectively, with 13 bases between them. The CDR3 DNA sequence: TGTGCCACCAGTGACGGGGCTGGGACGGCTTTCTTT. Translated: CATSDGAGTAFF.